This T cell receptor (beta chain) emerged from a study of identical twins. One entry per CDR3 protein, called by TCRdb with MiXCR from the 5' RACE reads. The sample yields around 250,000 distinct CDR3 sequences, under 8.5% seen once. V lost 0 bases, J lost 7 bases, and 15 bases lay in between. Germline CDR1 and CDR2: LGHNA and YSLEER. The CDR3 covers 15 residues. A further study also used this sample, focusing on T cells expressing NK-cell markers.

V and J are TRBV4-3 and TRBJ1-1, with D perhaps TRBD1 (6 bases). The sequenced sample was CD8+ T cells sorted from blood. This receptor was identified in a woman between 18 and 29 years old in good health. DNA for the CDR3: TGCGCCAGCAGCCAAGATGGGGGCAGTAATAGTGAAGCTTTCTTT. This gives the protein CASSQDGGSNSEAFF.